Below, 6 T cell receptor beta chains from the same sample are listed, as sequenced in a study of tumor-infiltrating lymphocytes in primary liver carcinoma. RNA and DNA were co-extracted from roughly 20-30 mg of unsorted bulk tissue. A primer in the constant region served to generate TCR beta cDNA from approximately 460 ng of total RNA. Libraries of TCR beta came from three nested multiplex PCR rounds with slightly modified ARM-PCR. TRBV1-TRBV30 forward primers paired with a C-beta reverse primer drove the first two PCR rounds, 10 cycles each. TCRdb reanalysed the multiplex PCR reads using MiXCR and keeps one entry per CDR3 protein. This table holds roughly 57,000 distinct CDR3 sequences, about two thirds found once. Input material: liver tumor tissue from sampling region 2. The subset was: tumor region T2, inferior pole. The origin of the receptors is a man aged 35 to 55 with primary liver carcinoma and hepatitis B virus infection.

A word on this clonotype: A junction end diverges from the germline sequence, so it may reflect a read error. The J gene is TRBJ2-3, the V gene TRBV4-2, with 10 bases fitting TRBD2. The CDR3 contains 18 residues. Germline CDR1 and CDR2: LGHNA and YNFKEQ. CDR3 nucleotides: TGTGTCAGCAACCAAGTGGCGCTTCTAGCGGGAGCGACAGATAAGCAGTATTTT. It codes for CVSNQVALLAGATDKQYF.

A note on this clonotype: Germline and junction disagree at one end, which may indicate a read error. This chain links TRBV6-1 with TRBJ1-5; D might be TRBD1 (6 bases). The CDR3 length is 14 residues. Germline V gene data show CDR1 as MNHNS and CDR2 as SASEGT. CDR3 bases: TGTGCCAGCAGTCTACAGGGAGCCACTCAGCCCCATCATTTT. Protein product: CASSLQGATQPHHF.

The chain combines TRBV5-1 with TRBJ2-3, with D perhaps given as TRBD1 or TRBD2 (5 bases each). CDR1 SGHRS and CDR2 YFSETQ come from the germline V gene. This CDR3 comprises 14 residues. Trimming took 7 bases from V and 2 from J, leaving 14 bases between them. CDR3 in DNA: TGCGCCAGCGACTTGGGGGTGCACACAGATACGCAGTATTTT. As protein: CASDLGVHTDTQYF.

The CDR3 loop reads CASTWTCGNTGELFF. The CDR3 DNA reads TGCGCAAGTACCTGGACATGTGGGAACACCGGGGAGCTGTTTTTT. The rearrangement uses TRBV5-1 and TRBJ2-2; perhaps TRBD1 as D (5 bases). The germline V gene has CDR1 SGHRS and CDR2 YFSETQ. The CDR3 runs 15 residues.

This clonotype was detected many times. The chain carries TRBV29-1 and TRBJ2-7, with a tentative D call TRBD1 (6 bases). The germline V gene has CDR1 SQVTM and CDR2 ANQGSEA. This CDR3 is 11 amino acids long. The ends were cut back, 4 bases at V and 7 bases at J, with 11 bases in the middle. CDR3 nucleotides: TGCAGCGTTGGGGGGCCGGGTGAGCAGTACTTC. Protein sequence: CSVGGPGEQYF.

This clonotype has just a few counts. V usage is TRBV29-1 and J usage is TRBJ2-6; maybe TRBD2 (6 bases). Trimming removed 6 bases at V and 0 bases at J, with 12 bases between. This CDR3 is 15 amino acids long. Germline lookup yields CDR1 SQVTM and CDR2 ANQGSEA. The CDR3: CSVAWGDSGANVLTF. The CDR3 DNA follows: TGCAGCGTAGCCTGGGGGGACTCTGGGGCCAACGTCCTGACTTTC.